These T cell receptor beta chains were read from a single sample in a study of blood T cell repertoires in COVID-19. Produced via immunoSEQ multiplex PCR; TCRdb's table is partial and in-frame only. The sample includes tens of thousands of clones, approximately 90% seen only once; the top ten take 5% to 5.5%. Sequencing input: peripheral blood. The receptors shown here come from a man aged 60-69 years with acute or convalescent COVID-19. CDR3s include the opening cysteine and the closing phenylalanine or tryptophan. A D gene is named only where the DNA matches it firmly. Where a row states a size, it is once, few, many or the class of an expanded clone; other rows omit it.

d_gene: -; v_gene: TRBV3-1/TRBV3-2; j_gene: TRBJ1-5; abundance: -; CDR3nt: TGTGCCAGCAGCCAAGATCGGAGTCAGCCCCAGCATTTT; CDR3aa: CASSQDRSQPQHF
d_gene: TRBD2; v_gene: TRBV12-5; j_gene: TRBJ2-3; abundance: -; CDR3nt: TGTGCTAGGGATGCCCTAATATCGGGGGGGTGGACAGATACGCAGTATTTT; CDR3aa: CARDALISGGWTDTQYF
d_gene: -; v_gene: TRBV30; j_gene: TRBJ1-1; abundance: -; CDR3nt: TGTGCCTGGAGTCCGGAGACCCCGAACACTGAAGCTTTCTTT; CDR3aa: CAWSPETPNTEAFF
d_gene: -; v_gene: TRBV6-6; j_gene: TRBJ2-3; abundance: -; CDR3nt: TGTGCCAGCAGTTGGGGGACTGGGGCAGATACGCAGTATTTT; CDR3aa: CASSWGTGADTQYF
d_gene: -; v_gene: TRBV19; j_gene: TRBJ2-5; abundance: -; CDR3nt: TGTGCCAGTAGTAAGGACAGTCAGGAGACCCAGTACTTC; CDR3aa: CASSKDSQETQYF
d_gene: -; v_gene: TRBV18; j_gene: TRBJ1-1; abundance: -; CDR3nt: TGTGCCAGCTCACTCAGGGTATACGATGGGACTGAAGCTTTCTTT; CDR3aa: CASSLRVYDGTEAFF
d_gene: -; v_gene: TRBV27; j_gene: TRBJ2-7; abundance: few; CDR3nt: TGTGCCAGCAGTCAGTATACAGGGTACAACGAGCAGTACTTC; CDR3aa: CASSQYTGYNEQYF
d_gene: TRBD2; v_gene: TRBV11-3; j_gene: TRBJ2-5; abundance: -; CDR3nt: TGTGCCAGCAGCCTTAGCGGGGGGGCAGGGGAGACCCAGTACTTC; CDR3aa: CASSLSGGAGETQYF
d_gene: -; v_gene: TRBV4-3; j_gene: TRBJ1-5; abundance: -; CDR3nt: TGCGCCAGCAGCCGCCCCGCGACAGGAGACTCTAGCGGTCAGCCCCAGCATTTT; CDR3aa: CASSRPATGDSSGQPQHF
d_gene: TRBD1; v_gene: TRBV7-2; j_gene: TRBJ1-2; abundance: -; CDR3nt: TGTGCCAGCAGCCCTCGACAGGGGGCGTACTATGGCTACACCTTC; CDR3aa: CASSPRQGAYYGYTF
d_gene: -; v_gene: TRBV19; j_gene: TRBJ2-1; abundance: few; CDR3nt: TGTGCCAGTAGTATGGAGGGGAGCTCCTACAATGAGCAGTTCTTC; CDR3aa: CASSMEGSSYNEQFF
d_gene: -; v_gene: TRBV12-3/TRBV12-4; j_gene: TRBJ1-2; abundance: -; CDR3nt: TGTGCCAGCACCAGGGAGGCGTATGGCTACACCTTC; CDR3aa: CASTREAYGYTF
d_gene: TRBD1; v_gene: TRBV7-3; j_gene: TRBJ2-3; abundance: -; CDR3nt: TGTGCCAGCAGCTTCCAGGGGGCGAAGGGCACAGATACGCAGTATTTT; CDR3aa: CASSFQGAKGTDTQYF
d_gene: TRBD1; v_gene: TRBV30; j_gene: TRBJ2-2; abundance: -; CDR3nt: TGTGCCTCGACCCCGACAGGGATCACCGGGGAGCTGTTTTTT; CDR3aa: CASTPTGITGELFF
d_gene: -; v_gene: TRBV7-8; j_gene: TRBJ2-5; abundance: -; CDR3nt: TGTGCCAGCAGCCCCTACGGGCACATACTAGACTTC; CDR3aa: CASSPYGHILDF
d_gene: -; v_gene: TRBV27; j_gene: TRBJ2-5; abundance: -; CDR3nt: TGTGCCAGCAGTCCACAGGAGCTGGAGACCCAGTACTTC; CDR3aa: CASSPQELETQYF
d_gene: TRBD1; v_gene: TRBV7-2; j_gene: TRBJ1-1; abundance: -; CDR3nt: TGTGCCAGCAGCTTAAGACAGGGACCGAACACTGAAGCTTTCTTT; CDR3aa: CASSLRQGPNTEAFF
d_gene: TRBD2; v_gene: TRBV4-3; j_gene: TRBJ2-7; abundance: -; CDR3nt: TGCGCCAGCAGCCAAGATACTCGACTAGCGGGGTTCTACGAGCAGTACTTC; CDR3aa: CASSQDTRLAGFYEQYF
d_gene: TRBD2; v_gene: TRBV7-2; j_gene: TRBJ2-7; abundance: -; CDR3nt: TGTGCCAGCAGCCCCATAGCGGGGGGCTTCTCCGAGCAGTACTTC; CDR3aa: CASSPIAGGFSEQYF
d_gene: -; v_gene: TRBV12-3/TRBV12-4; j_gene: TRBJ1-4; abundance: -; CDR3nt: TGTGCCAGCAGTTCGGGGTCGTATGAAAAACTGTTTTTT; CDR3aa: CASSSGSYEKLFF
d_gene: -; v_gene: TRBV13; j_gene: TRBJ2-2; abundance: few; CDR3nt: TGTGCCAGCAGCCAACAGGGAACCGGGGAGCTGTTTTTT; CDR3aa: CASSQQGTGELFF
d_gene: TRBD2; v_gene: TRBV5-5; j_gene: TRBJ2-1; abundance: -; CDR3nt: TGTGCCAGCAGCTGGGGACTAGCGGTATCCTACAATGAGCAGTTCTTC; CDR3aa: CASSWGLAVSYNEQFF
d_gene: -; v_gene: TRBV30; j_gene: TRBJ1-5; abundance: -; CDR3nt: TGTGCCTGGAGTACCAGCGACTATAGCAATCAGCCCCAGCATTTT; CDR3aa: CAWSTSDYSNQPQHF
d_gene: -; v_gene: TRBV6-4; j_gene: TRBJ1-6; abundance: -; CDR3nt: TGTGCCAGCAGTCAGACGGCCTCTCGAGGTTCACCCCTCCACTTT; CDR3aa: CASSQTASRGSPLHF
d_gene: -; v_gene: TRBV19; j_gene: TRBJ1-5; abundance: -; CDR3nt: TGTGCCAGTAGTCAAACCCCTCCGGAGCCCCAGCATTTT; CDR3aa: CASSQTPPEPQHF
d_gene: -; v_gene: TRBV30; j_gene: TRBJ1-3; abundance: -; CDR3nt: TGTGCCCGCAATGGGGGGGGCTCTGGAAACACCATATATTTT; CDR3aa: CARNGGGSGNTIYF
d_gene: -; v_gene: TRBV5-1; j_gene: TRBJ2-7; abundance: few; CDR3nt: TGCGCCAGCAGCTTGGATAGGGGCTTTTACGAGCAGTACTTC; CDR3aa: CASSLDRGFYEQYF
d_gene: -; v_gene: TRBV7-2; j_gene: TRBJ2-2; abundance: -; CDR3nt: TGTGCCAGCAGCTTGTTCTGGGGGGGCCTAACCGGGGAGCTGTTTTTT; CDR3aa: CASSLFWGGLTGELFF
d_gene: TRBD2; v_gene: TRBV11-2; j_gene: TRBJ2-5; abundance: -; CDR3nt: TGTGCCAGCAGCTTACCATACTGGACTAGCGGGGGGACCCAAGAGACCCAGTACTTC; CDR3aa: CASSLPYWTSGGTQETQYF
d_gene: -; v_gene: TRBV5-1; j_gene: TRBJ2-7; abundance: -; CDR3nt: TGCGCCAGCAGCTCTAACAGGGGAGGAACCTACGAGCAGTACTTC; CDR3aa: CASSSNRGGTYEQYF
d_gene: -; v_gene: TRBV30; j_gene: TRBJ1-1; abundance: -; CDR3nt: TGTGCCTGGGAAAGACAGGTGAACACTGAAGCTTTCTTT; CDR3aa: CAWERQVNTEAFF
d_gene: -; v_gene: TRBV19; j_gene: TRBJ1-1; abundance: -; CDR3nt: TGTGCCAGTAGCCTAAATGGAGAGAACACTGAAGCTTTCTTT; CDR3aa: CASSLNGENTEAFF
d_gene: TRBD1; v_gene: TRBV19; j_gene: TRBJ2-6; abundance: -; CDR3nt: TGTGCCAGCAACCGGGACAGGGTTTCCGGGGCCAACGTCCTGACTTTC; CDR3aa: CASNRDRVSGANVLTF
d_gene: -; v_gene: TRBV30; j_gene: TRBJ1-6; abundance: once; CDR3nt: TGTGCCTGGAGTAGACAGGAGAATTCACCCCTCCACTTT; CDR3aa: CAWSRQENSPLHF
d_gene: -; v_gene: TRBV4-3; j_gene: TRBJ1-1; abundance: -; CDR3nt: TGCGCCAGCAGCCAAGAGTATGAGCTCCGCACTGAAGCTTTCTTT; CDR3aa: CASSQEYELRTEAFF
d_gene: TRBD2; v_gene: TRBV19; j_gene: TRBJ2-7; abundance: -; CDR3nt: TGTGCCAGTAGTACCCTTAGCGGGGGACTTAGCGAGCAGTACTTC; CDR3aa: CASSTLSGGLSEQYF
d_gene: -; v_gene: TRBV30; j_gene: TRBJ2-7; abundance: -; CDR3nt: TGTGCCTGGAGTGTGGGGTATGGGAGCTACGAGCAGTACTTC; CDR3aa: CAWSVGYGSYEQYF
d_gene: -; v_gene: TRBV29-1; j_gene: TRBJ2-3; abundance: -; CDR3nt: TGCAGCGGAACAGGGAGCACAGATACGCAGTATTTT; CDR3aa: CSGTGSTDTQYF
d_gene: -; v_gene: TRBV9; j_gene: TRBJ1-2; abundance: -; CDR3nt: TGTGCCAGCAGCACTCAATTGGACAGCGGGGGCGGCTACACCTTC; CDR3aa: CASSTQLDSGGGYTF
d_gene: -; v_gene: TRBV21-1; j_gene: TRBJ1-2; abundance: once; CDR3nt: TGTGCCAGCAGCCAAAGACAGGGGAACTATGGCTACACCTTC; CDR3aa: CASSQRQGNYGYTF
d_gene: -; v_gene: TRBV6-6; j_gene: TRBJ1-1; abundance: -; CDR3nt: TGTGCCAGCAGCAAGACAGTGAACACTGAAGCTTTCTTT; CDR3aa: CASSKTVNTEAFF
d_gene: -; v_gene: TRBV27; j_gene: TRBJ1-5; abundance: -; CDR3nt: TGTGCCAGCAGCCCCCGAGGGACACTTTATAGCAATCAGCCCCAGCATTTT; CDR3aa: CASSPRGTLYSNQPQHF